A selection of T cell receptor beta chains follows, all from one sample in a study of STAT3 mutations in large granular lymphocyte leukemia. Repertoires were generated with immunoSEQ multiplex PCR, while TCRdb's copy carries only in-frame clones and drops some. The sample includes 5,500 to 6,000 clones, approximately 86% of them seen just once. The material sequenced was PBMCs. All receptors derive from a human donor with T large granular lymphocyte leukemia. Some clones in this sample may be carry-over from other donors' samples. The CDR3 runs from the conserved cysteine through the conserved F or W. A D gene is named only where the DNA matches it firmly. The size of a clone is reported for some rows only, either as once, few or many, or as a class for expanded clones.

D gene: TRBD1; J gene: TRBJ1-3; clone size: NA; V gene: TRBV7-2; CDR3 protein: CASRLDRGPGNTIYF; CDR3 DNA: TGTGCCAGCAGACTCGACAGGGGGCCGGGAAACACCATATATTTT
D gene: NA; J gene: TRBJ2-5; clone size: NA; V gene: TRBV25-1; CDR3 protein: CASSAGRLGGETQYF; CDR3 DNA: TGTGCCAGCAGTGCTGGTAGGTTGGGAGGAGAGACCCAGTACTTC
D gene: NA; J gene: TRBJ1-5; clone size: NA; V gene: TRBV2; CDR3 protein: CASRGGDRGNQPQHF; CDR3 DNA: TGTGCCAGCAGGGGGGGGGACCGCGGCAATCAGCCCCAGCATTTT
D gene: NA; J gene: TRBJ1-1; clone size: NA; V gene: TRBV5-1; CDR3 protein: CASRGTGMNTEAFF; CDR3 DNA: TGCGCCAGCAGAGGGACGGGGATGAACACTGAAGCTTTCTTT
D gene: TRBD2; J gene: TRBJ2-3; clone size: once; V gene: TRBV2; CDR3 protein: CASVKLAGDADTQYF; CDR3 DNA: TGTGCCAGCGTAAAACTAGCGGGAGATGCAGATACGCAGTATTTT
D gene: NA; J gene: TRBJ2-5; clone size: NA; V gene: TRBV29-1; CDR3 protein: CSVVELQETQYF; CDR3 DNA: TGCAGCGTTGTCGAACTCCAAGAGACCCAGTACTTC
D gene: NA; J gene: TRBJ1-6; clone size: NA; V gene: TRBV6-1; CDR3 protein: CASNSLLSSPLHF; CDR3 DNA: TGTGCCAGCAACAGTCTCCTTTCCTCACCCCTCCACTTT
D gene: NA; J gene: TRBJ2-3; clone size: NA; V gene: TRBV5-1; CDR3 protein: CASSLVMADTQYF; CDR3 DNA: TGCGCCAGCAGCTTGGTGATGGCCGATACGCAGTATTTT
D gene: NA; J gene: TRBJ1-1; clone size: once; V gene: TRBV4-1; CDR3 protein: CASSQEVQGLNTEAFF; CDR3 DNA: TGCGCCAGCAGCCAAGAGGTTCAGGGACTGAACACTGAAGCTTTCTTT
D gene: NA; J gene: TRBJ2-7; clone size: NA; V gene: TRBV5-4; CDR3 protein: CASSLGDRSEQYF; CDR3 DNA: TGTGCCAGCAGCTTGGGCGACAGGTCCGAGCAGTACTTC
D gene: TRBD1; J gene: TRBJ1-2; clone size: NA; V gene: TRBV6-6; CDR3 protein: CASRLGQAHYGYTF; CDR3 DNA: TGTGCCAGCAGATTGGGACAGGCCCACTATGGCTACACCTTC
D gene: TRBD1; J gene: TRBJ1-2; clone size: NA; V gene: TRBV19; CDR3 protein: CASSKGQGGGYGYTF; CDR3 DNA: TGTGCCAGTAGTAAGGGACAGGGAGGAGGGTATGGCTACACCTTC
D gene: TRBD1; J gene: TRBJ2-7; clone size: NA; V gene: TRBV7-2; CDR3 protein: CASSHTGGRYEQYF; CDR3 DNA: TGTGCCAGCAGCCACACAGGGGGACGATACGAGCAGTACTTC
D gene: NA; J gene: TRBJ2-7; clone size: once; V gene: TRBV6-1; CDR3 protein: CASDGGDSSYEQYF; CDR3 DNA: TGTGCCAGCGATGGAGGGGACAGTTCCTACGAGCAGTACTTC
D gene: NA; J gene: TRBJ1-5; clone size: few; V gene: TRBV15; CDR3 protein: CATSRGGNNQPQHF; CDR3 DNA: TGTGCCACCAGCAGAGGGGGAAACAATCAGCCCCAGCATTTT
D gene: TRBD1; J gene: TRBJ1-5; clone size: NA; V gene: TRBV7-8; CDR3 protein: CASSLRQGDQPQHF; CDR3 DNA: TGTGCCAGCAGCTTAAGACAGGGTGATCAGCCCCAGCATTTT
D gene: NA; J gene: TRBJ2-1; clone size: NA; V gene: TRBV10-3; CDR3 protein: CAIRRDSSYNEQFF; CDR3 DNA: TGTGCCATCAGGCGGGACAGCTCCTACAATGAGCAGTTCTTC
D gene: NA; J gene: TRBJ2-3; clone size: NA; V gene: TRBV7-9; CDR3 protein: CASSLTGFRLDTQYF; CDR3 DNA: TGTGCCAGCAGCTTAACCGGGTTTCGGCTAGATACGCAGTATTTT
D gene: NA; J gene: TRBJ1-2; clone size: NA; V gene: TRBV5-1; CDR3 protein: CASSLRPLEANYGYTF; CDR3 DNA: TGCGCCAGCAGCTTGAGGCCCCTCGAAGCTAACTATGGCTACACCTTC
D gene: NA; J gene: TRBJ2-2; clone size: once; V gene: TRBV9; CDR3 protein: CASSVRSSNTGELFF; CDR3 DNA: TGTGCCAGCAGCGTAAGAAGTTCTAACACCGGGGAGCTGTTTTTT
D gene: NA; J gene: TRBJ1-1; clone size: few; V gene: TRBV5-1; CDR3 protein: CASSLWGLNTEAFF; CDR3 DNA: TGCGCCAGCAGCTTGTGGGGCTTGAACACTGAAGCTTTCTTT
D gene: TRBD2; J gene: TRBJ2-7; clone size: NA; V gene: TRBV4-1; CDR3 protein: CASSQTSGNPYEQYF; CDR3 DNA: TGCGCCAGCAGCCAAACTAGCGGGAACCCCTACGAGCAGTACTTC
D gene: NA; J gene: TRBJ2-1; clone size: NA; V gene: TRBV5-6; CDR3 protein: CASSSWDNEQFF; CDR3 DNA: TGTGCCAGCAGCTCCTGGGACAATGAGCAGTTCTTC
D gene: TRBD2; J gene: TRBJ2-7; clone size: NA; V gene: TRBV7-2; CDR3 protein: CASSLAGGRSREQYF; CDR3 DNA: TGTGCCAGCAGCTTAGCGGGAGGGCGGTCGCGCGAGCAGTACTTC
D gene: NA; J gene: TRBJ1-5; clone size: NA; V gene: TRBV28; CDR3 protein: CASSFRALRSNQPQHF; CDR3 DNA: TGTGCCAGCAGTTTTCGGGCCCTAAGGAGCAATCAGCCCCAGCATTTT
D gene: TRBD1; J gene: TRBJ1-1; clone size: NA; V gene: TRBV10-3; CDR3 protein: CAIRGDRPNTEAFF; CDR3 DNA: TGTGCCATCAGAGGGGACAGACCGAACACTGAAGCTTTCTTT
D gene: NA; J gene: TRBJ1-3; clone size: once; V gene: TRBV28; CDR3 protein: CASRRGFTGNTIYF; CDR3 DNA: TGTGCCAGCAGGAGAGGTTTTACTGGAAACACCATATATTTT
D gene: NA; J gene: TRBJ2-1; clone size: NA; V gene: TRBV5-8; CDR3 protein: CASSFGGNSYNEQFF; CDR3 DNA: TGTGCCAGCAGCTTCGGTGGGAACTCCTACAATGAGCAGTTCTTC
D gene: NA; J gene: TRBJ1-1; clone size: NA; V gene: TRBV6-5; CDR3 protein: CASSYSHRDEAFF; CDR3 DNA: TGTGCCAGCAGTTACTCTCACAGGGATGAAGCTTTCTTT
D gene: NA; J gene: TRBJ1-1; clone size: NA; V gene: TRBV6-5; CDR3 protein: CASSYSADTEAFF; CDR3 DNA: TGTGCCAGCAGTTACTCCGCCGACACTGAAGCTTTCTTT
D gene: NA; J gene: TRBJ1-1; clone size: NA; V gene: TRBV29-1; CDR3 protein: CSARGPRNTEAFF; CDR3 DNA: TGCAGCGCCAGAGGACCGAGGAACACTGAAGCTTTCTTT
D gene: NA; J gene: TRBJ2-5; clone size: NA; V gene: TRBV5-5; CDR3 protein: CASSSVGRPETQYF; CDR3 DNA: TGTGCCAGCAGCTCAGTGGGACGTCCGGAGACCCAGTACTTC
D gene: NA; J gene: TRBJ2-7; clone size: NA; V gene: TRBV19; CDR3 protein: CASSIPLGAEQYF; CDR3 DNA: TGTGCCAGTAGTATCCCCCTCGGGGCCGAGCAGTACTTC
D gene: NA; J gene: TRBJ1-2; clone size: NA; V gene: TRBV11-2; CDR3 protein: CASSSDRFWGYTF; CDR3 DNA: TGTGCCAGCAGCTCTGACAGGTTTTGGGGCTACACCTTC
D gene: NA; J gene: TRBJ1-6; clone size: NA; V gene: TRBV15; CDR3 protein: CATSREGRLSSPLHF; CDR3 DNA: TGTGCCACCAGCAGAGAGGGAAGATTGTCTTCACCCCTCCACTTT
D gene: TRBD1; J gene: TRBJ1-1; clone size: NA; V gene: TRBV6-6; CDR3 protein: CASSYSTQGNTEAFF; CDR3 DNA: TGTGCCAGCAGTTACTCGACACAGGGGAATACTGAAGCTTTCTTT
D gene: TRBD1; J gene: TRBJ1-2; clone size: NA; V gene: TRBV5-1; CDR3 protein: CASSWGGQSYGYTF; CDR3 DNA: TGCGCCAGCAGCTGGGGGGGACAGAGTTATGGCTACACCTTC